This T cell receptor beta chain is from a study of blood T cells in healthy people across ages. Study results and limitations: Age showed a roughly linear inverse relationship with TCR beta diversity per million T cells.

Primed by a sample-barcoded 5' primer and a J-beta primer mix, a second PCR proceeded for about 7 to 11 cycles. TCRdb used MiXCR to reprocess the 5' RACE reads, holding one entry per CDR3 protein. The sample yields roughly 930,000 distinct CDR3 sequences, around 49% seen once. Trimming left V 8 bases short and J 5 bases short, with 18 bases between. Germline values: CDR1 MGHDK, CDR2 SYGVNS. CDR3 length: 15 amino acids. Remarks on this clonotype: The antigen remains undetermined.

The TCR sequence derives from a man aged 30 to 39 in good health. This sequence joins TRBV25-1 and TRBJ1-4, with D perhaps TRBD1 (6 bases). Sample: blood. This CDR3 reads CASSPGAIGNEKLFF. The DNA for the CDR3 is TGTGCCAGCTCCCCGGGGGCGATTGGGAATGAAAAACTGTTTTTT.